The 21 T cell receptor beta chains reported below all come from one sample, sequenced in a study of cytomegalovirus exposure and HLA in healthy donors. The PCR made use of 60 Vbeta and 13 Jbeta primers. Data came from immunoSEQ multiplex PCR; TCRdb stores just in-frame clones and leaves some out. The sample carries about 190,000 clones, around 75% recorded once. The specimen was PBMCs. The receptors shown here come from a woman aged 25 to 39 in good health and CMV-seropositive.

This clone was seen only once. The chain is built from TRBV10-1 and TRBJ1-2; D is perhaps TRBD1 (5 bases). The CDR3 runs 15 residues. Germline V lookup: CDR1 WNHNN, CDR2 SYGVQD (reference sequence). Trimming cost V 2 bases and J 8 bases, with 18 bases left between them. CDR3 residues: CASSETTQAVGGYTF. Written as DNA, the CDR3 is TGCGCCAGCAGTGAGACCACACAGGCGGTGGGCGGCTACACCTTC.

CDR3 DNA: TGCACCAGCAGCCAAGTGGCTAGCGGGTGGGGGACGGTGAAGCAGTACTTC. Protein product: CTSSQVASGWGTVKQYF. The V call is TRBV1, the J call TRBJ2-7; the table assigns TRBD2, which was not confirmed against the DNA. TRBV1 is assigned pseudogene status. CDR3 length equals 17 residues.

V and J are TRBV5-1 and TRBJ2-5, with 12 nucleotides matching TRBD2. Germline assignment: CDR1 SGHRS and CDR2 YFSETQ. CDR3 length equals 15 residues. After removal of 4 bases from V and 2 bases from J, the junction contained 3 bases not matched to a gene. CDR3 sequence reads: CASSVGLAGQETQYF. DNA for the CDR3: TGCGCCAGCAGCGTTGGACTAGCGGGGCAAGAGACCCAGTACTTC.

The V and J genes are TRBV23-1 and TRBJ1-2; D is undetermined. TRBV23-1 is sorted into the ORF group, with uncertain function. This CDR3 region has 12 residues. Trimming stripped 6 bases from V and 4 bases from J, with 9 bases between. The CDR3 spells CASRRNTYGYTF. The DNA of the CDR3 is TGCGCCAGCAGACGTAACACCTATGGCTACACCTTC.

In this sample, this clone turned up a few times. The V call is TRBV5-4, the J call TRBJ2-2; a possible D gene is TRBD2 (7 bases). Germline CDR1 SGHNT, CDR2 YYREEE (reference sequence). Trimming removed 0 bases from V and 5 bases from J, with 14 bases in between. This CDR3 has 16 amino acids. The CDR3 protein is CASSLGPRGGTGELFF. Written as DNA, the CDR3 is TGTGCCAGCAGCTTGGGACCGAGGGGGGGGACCGGGGAGCTGTTTTTT.

This chain links TRBV19 with TRBJ1-1; D not resolved. The germline V gene has CDR1 LNHDA and CDR2 SQIVND (reference sequence). CDR3 length equals 14 residues. Trimming left V 2 bases short and J 1 base short, with 8 bases between. The CDR3: CASSIRIENTEAFF. The DNA for the CDR3 is TGTGCCAGTAGTATAAGAATAGAGAACACTGAAGCTTTCTTT.

The count of this clone is one. The rearrangement joins TRBV28 to TRBJ1-3; the D gene is possibly TRBD1 (5 bases). The CDR3 is made up of 14 amino acids. The V gene lost 5 bases and the J gene lost 7 bases, with 15 bases spanning the gap. Per the germline V gene, CDR1 is MDHEN and CDR2 is SYDVKM. CDR3 loop: CASSLDPNRNTIYF. The CDR3 bases are TGTGCCAGCAGTCTCGACCCAAACAGGAACACCATATATTTT.

This chain connects TRBV6-5 to TRBJ2-3; 11 nucleotides agree with TRBD2. The CDR3 is 16 amino acids. After removal of 1 base from V and 7 bases from J, the junction contained 7 bases not matched to a gene. The germline V gene encodes CDR1 MNHEY and CDR2 SVGAGI. CDR3 region: CASSYFSGGAVHTQYF. CDR3 sequence (DNA): TGTGCCAGCAGTTACTTTAGCGGGGGGGCGGTTCATACGCAGTATTTT.

This clone was detected a few times. The gene calls are TRBV7-3 and TRBJ1-1; D gene unclear. The germline gives CDR1 SGHTA, CDR2 FQGTGA. The V end lost 4 bases, the J end lost 3 bases, and 9 bases lay between the germline ends. This CDR3 comprises 13 residues. The CDR3 coding sequence is TGTGCCAGCAGCTATAAACGGGACACTGAAGCTTTCTTT. Amino acid sequence: CASSYKRDTEAFF.

This chain links TRBV19 with TRBJ1-1; 8 bases are shared with TRBD1. The CDR3 extends over 16 amino acids. Germline V gene sequence: CDR1 LNHDA, CDR2 SQIVND (reference sequence). With 8 bases clipped from V and 0 bases from J, the junction kept 11 bases outside the gene matches. CDR3 residues: CASGLRTGYLNTEAFF. The DNA for the CDR3 is TGTGCCAGTGGGCTCAGGACAGGGTATCTGAACACTGAAGCTTTCTTT.

V is TRBV6-5 and J is TRBJ2-7, with a weak D call TRBD1 (6 bases). V shed 1 base and J shed 7 bases, with 20 bases lying between them. Germline loops: CDR1 MNHEY, CDR2 SVGAGI. The CDR3 is made up of 16 amino acids. The CDR3 loop is CASSYWDTKKGFEQYF. CDR3 DNA: TGTGCCAGCAGTTACTGGGACACTAAAAAGGGTTTTGAGCAGTACTTC.

The rearrangement joins TRBV6-1 to TRBJ2-4, with 8 bases fitting TRBD2. Germline V lookup: CDR1 MNHNS, CDR2 SASEGT. This CDR3 has 14 residues. V shed 7 bases and J 7 bases; nucleotides not matched to a gene: 9. Here the CDR3 reads CASISWTSLNIQYF. As DNA, the CDR3 is TGTGCCAGCATAAGCTGGACTAGCTTGAACATTCAGTACTTC.

J is TRBJ2-5 and V is TRBV11-3; 8 bases match TRBD1. The CDR3 extends over 13 amino acids. With V trimmed by 5 bases and J by 4 bases, 3 bases remained unmatched. Germline-derived CDR1 and CDR2 are SGHNT and YENEEA. The CDR3 DNA is TGTGCCAGCAGCCCGGGGACAGGAGAGACCCAGTACTTC. Translation: CASSPGTGETQYF.

Ten or more counts support this clone. This chain links TRBV7-3 with TRBJ1-6, with D uncertain. Germline V lookup: CDR1 SGHTA, CDR2 FQGTGA. The CDR3 has 13 amino acids. Trimming removed 5 bases at V and 9 bases at J, with 11 bases between. This CDR3 is CASSPSPLSPLHF. CDR3 nucleotide sequence: TGTGCCAGCAGCCCAAGCCCCCTTTCACCCCTCCACTTT.

The CDR3 coding sequence is TGTGCCAGCAGCCCCACAGAGAACACTGAAGCTTTCTTT. This translates into CASSPTENTEAFF. The chain carries TRBV11-2 and TRBJ1-1; D gene ambiguous. This CDR3 region has 13 residues. Germline assignment: CDR1 SGHAT and CDR2 FQNNGV. Deletions cut 5 bases from V and 1 base from J, with 8 bases between.

This clone was observed a handful of times. This chain links TRBV5-6 with TRBJ2-1, with 12 bases lining up with TRBD1. The germline V gene has CDR1 SGHDT and CDR2 YYEEEE. V lost 2 bases to trimming and J lost 8 bases; unmatched junction nucleotides: 8. This CDR3 has 16 residues. For the CDR3, the DNA is TGTGCCAGCAGCTTATGGGACAGGGGGCTCTTTGATGAGCAGTTCTTC. This translates into CASSLWDRGLFDEQFF.

The V and J genes are TRBV7-2 and TRBJ1-1; D gene uncertain. V was cut by 6 bases and J by 4 bases, with 6 bases left in between. The CDR3 extends over 11 amino acids. Looked up from germline, CDR1 is SGHTA and CDR2 is FQGNSA. CDR3 sequence: CASREGTEAFF. CDR3 DNA sequence: TGTGCCAGCAGAGAGGGCACTGAAGCTTTCTTT.

V usage is TRBV11-2 and J usage is TRBJ1-1; 9 positions match TRBD1. V lost 0 bases to trimming and J lost 1 base; unmatched junction nucleotides: 3. The germline V gene encodes CDR1 SGHAT and CDR2 FQNNGV. CDR3 size: 16 residues. CDR3 sequence reads: CASSLDGQGKNTEAFF. The CDR3 region has the DNA TGTGCCAGCAGCTTAGATGGACAGGGGAAGAACACTGAAGCTTTCTTT. Full variable domain (remainder filled in from reference TRBV11-2 and TRBJ1-1): EAGVAQSPRYKIIEKRQSVAFWCNPISGHATLYWYQQILGQGPKLLIQFQNNGVVDDSQLPKDRFSAERLKGVDSTLKIQPAKLEDSAVYLCASSLDGQGKNTEAFFGQGTRLTVV.

This clone has a handful of counts. This chain's CDR3 is CASSSPLDSGETQYF. DNA for the CDR3: TGCGCCAGCAGCTCGCCCCTAGATTCTGGAGAGACCCAGTACTTC. The V gene is TRBV5-1, the J gene TRBJ2-5; D is undetermined. Trimming pared 3 bases from V and 4 bases from J, leaving 16 bases between. CDR1 SGHRS and CDR2 YFSETQ come from the germline V gene. The CDR3 has 15 residues.

The rearrangement joins TRBV4-2 to TRBJ2-2; no reliable D call. CDR1 is LGHNA, CDR2 YNFKEQ, per germline. The V gene lost 0 bases and the J gene lost 1 base, with 12 bases spanning the gap. The CDR3 contains 17 residues. CDR3 in DNA: TGTGCCAGCAGCCAAGATCATGCCAGCGTGAACACCGGGGAGCTGTTTTTT. It yields the protein CASSQDHASVNTGELFF.

The chain couples TRBV27 to TRBJ1-1, with D possibly TRBD1 on 6 matching bases. Germline V gives CDR1 MNHEY, CDR2 SMNVEV (reference sequence). There are 14 residues in the CDR3. Trimming left V 6 bases short and J 3 bases short, with 14 bases between. The CDR3 DNA reads TGTGCCAGCAGGAAGGTGCGGGGGCACACTGAAGCTTTCTTT. Translating gives CASRKVRGHTEAFF.